Listed below are T cell receptor beta chains from one sample, sequenced in a study of OX40 agonist ivuxolimab in advanced cancers. Clones were read by immunoSEQ multiplex PCR, and TCRdb kept only the in-frame ones, dropping some. The sample shows 21,000 or so clones, about 86% of them seen only once. Material: CD4+ or CD8+ T cells sorted from blood, obtained in a trial of the OX40 agonist ivuxolimab. These receptors were taken from an adult with an advanced solid tumor such as melanoma, head and neck, liver or kidney cancer. The CDR3 runs from the conserved cysteine through the conserved F or W. D genes are given only for firm matches. Not every row has a clone size; where given, it reads once, few, many or a size class.

>TRBV28|TRBJ1-5|NA|NA
TGTGCCAGCAGTCTTATTCCGGGAGTCGGCAATCAGCCCCAGCATTTT
CASSLIPGVGNQPQHF
>TRBV4-1|TRBJ1-2|TRBD1|NA
TGCGCCAGCGTCGGGTTTAGCGGACAGGGGGCAAGCGACTATGGCTACACCTTC
CASVGFSGQGASDYGYTF
>TRBV2|TRBJ2-7|NA|once
TGTGCCAGCAGTGGGGGGTTCGAGCAGTACTTC
CASSGGFEQYF
>TRBV11-2|TRBJ2-1|NA|NA
TGTGCCAGCAGCCCCGTCGGGGGTAATGAGCAGTTCTTC
CASSPVGGNEQFF
>TRBV6-6|TRBJ1-2|TRBD1|NA
TGTGCCAGCAGTTACTCCCAGGGGGCTGGTGGCTACACCTTC
CASSYSQGAGGYTF
>TRBV4-2|TRBJ2-7|NA|once
TGTGCCAGCAGCCAAGTTGGGCCGTCCTACGAGCAGTACTTC
CASSQVGPSYEQYF
>TRBV21-1|TRBJ1-2|NA|NA
TGTGCCAGCAGCAAAACGAAGGTATTTTTCTATGGCTACACCTTC
CASSKTKVFFYGYTF
>TRBV4-1|TRBJ2-5|TRBD2|once
TGCGCCAGCAGCCAAGATGGGGTAGCGGGGGATCAAGAGACCCAGTACTTC
CASSQDGVAGDQETQYF
>TRBV11-3|TRBJ1-1|NA|NA
TGTGCCAGCACCATAAGGGGTCGGGGCGCCACTGAAGCTTTCTTT
CASTIRGRGATEAFF
>TRBV10-3|TRBJ2-4|NA|NA
TGTGCCATCAGTGGAGATTTCGGGGATTTAAACATTCAGTACTTC
CAISGDFGDLNIQYF
>TRBV27|TRBJ1-2|TRBD1|few
TGTGCCAGCGGACAGGGGGTCGGTGGCTACACCTTC
CASGQGVGGYTF
>TRBV30|TRBJ2-1|NA|NA
TGTGCCTGGAGTTGGGACGGGCTTTACAATGAGCAGTTCTTC
CAWSWDGLYNEQFF
>TRBV5-6|TRBJ2-1|TRBD2|few
TGTGCCAGCAGCCCCGGGACTAGCAATGAGCAGTTCTTC
CASSPGTSNEQFF
>TRBV30|TRBJ1-5|NA|once
TGTGCCTGGAGTCGGGAAAGCAATCAGCCCCAGCATTTT
CAWSRESNQPQHF
>TRBV10-3|TRBJ2-3|NA|NA
TGTGCCATCAGTGGGGGAGCTGGGACCGGAGAGGGGAACACAGATACGCAGTATTTT
CAISGGAGTGEGNTDTQYF
>TRBV27|TRBJ2-7|NA|NA
TGTGCCAGCAGTTTAACTGGTACCTACGAGCAGTACTTC
CASSLTGTYEQYF
>TRBV11-1|TRBJ2-6|TRBD1|few
TGTGCCAGCAGCTTAGGGACAGGGGGCTCTGGGGCCAACGTCCTGACTTTC
CASSLGTGGSGANVLTF
>TRBV10-2|TRBJ1-4|NA|few
TGCGCCAGCAGTGAGGGGACGGGGATGAAGGAAAAACTGTTTTTT
CASSEGTGMKEKLFF
>TRBV28|TRBJ2-5|NA|NA
TGTGCCAGCAGTCCCCCGGGGGCGTTAGAGACCCAGTACTTC
CASSPPGALETQYF
>TRBV13|TRBJ2-3|NA|NA
TGTGCCAGCAGCTTAGATAGGAGGGCAGATACGCAGTATTTT
CASSLDRRADTQYF
>TRBV5-1|TRBJ2-1|NA|NA
TGCGCCAGCACGACAGAGAGCTCCTACAATGAGCAGTTCTTC
CASTTESSYNEQFF
>TRBV28|TRBJ2-7|NA|once
TGTGCCAGCAGTTTAGGGGCTTACGAGCAGTACTTC
CASSLGAYEQYF
>TRBV19|TRBJ2-1|NA|NA
TGTGCCAGTAGTCTAACTGCCCGGTTGGAGCAGTTCTTC
CASSLTARLEQFF
>TRBV23-1|TRBJ2-7|NA|NA
TGCGCCAGCAGTCGCCCACTTGACAGGACCTTCTCCTACGAGCAGTACTTC
CASSRPLDRTFSYEQYF
>TRBV28|TRBJ2-3|TRBD2|NA
TGTGCCAGCAGCTTCCCGGGACTAGCGGGAGGGCAGTATTTT
CASSFPGLAGGQYF
>TRBV2|TRBJ1-6|NA|once
TGTGCCAGAAGCCCCCCGGGGGCAGGGTATAATTCACCCCTCCACTTT
CARSPPGAGYNSPLHF
>TRBV28|TRBJ2-5|TRBD1|NA
TGTGCCAGCAGTTTAATCGGGACAGCAGAGACCCAGTACTTC
CASSLIGTAETQYF
>TRBV2|TRBJ2-3|TRBD2|NA
TGTGCCAGCAGCCACCAGCGGGAGGGTTTGGATACGCAGTATTTT
CASSHQREGLDTQYF
>TRBV30|TRBJ2-3|TRBD2|NA
TGTGCCTGGGGGACTAGCGGGGTGGGAACAGATACGCAGTATTTT
CAWGTSGVGTDTQYF
>TRBV28|TRBJ2-7|NA|NA
TGTGCCAGCAGCCTCCCCCGTCTGGGTGGGGGTTGGGAGCAGTACTTC
CASSLPRLGGGWEQYF
>TRBV19|TRBJ2-7|NA|once
TGTGCCAGTAGTATAGGGGGATTTGGCGAGCAGTACTTC
CASSIGGFGEQYF
>TRBV19|TRBJ1-1|NA|few
TGTGCCAGTAGTATCGATTCGTTCAACACTGAAGCTTTCTTT
CASSIDSFNTEAFF
>TRBV10-3|TRBJ2-3|TRBD2|NA
TGTGCCATCAGTGAGGGGACTAGCGGGAGAAGGGGCACAGATACGCAGTATTTT
CAISEGTSGRRGTDTQYF
>TRBV11-3|TRBJ2-7|NA|NA
TGTGCCAGCAGCTTCATATCCTACGAGCAGTACTTC
CASSFISYEQYF
>TRBV7-9|TRBJ2-1|TRBD2|NA
TGTGCCAGCAGCCGGATAAACCCCCTAGCGGGAGACAATGAGCAGTTCTTC
CASSRINPLAGDNEQFF
>TRBV7-9|TRBJ2-7|NA|NA
TGTGCCAGCAGCTTAAGTCAGACCACCTACGAGCAGTACTTC
CASSLSQTTYEQYF
>TRBV7-6|TRBJ2-2|NA|NA
TGTGCCAGCAGCTTATCAAGCCAGGGAGCCGGGGAGCTGTTTTTT
CASSLSSQGAGELFF
>TRBV11-2|TRBJ2-3|NA|NA
TGTGCCAGCAGCTTAGACCTCCGGGATCTCTACAGAGATACGCAGTATTTT
CASSLDLRDLYRDTQYF
>TRBV11-2|TRBJ2-7|NA|NA
TGTGCCAGCAGCTTAGACGGTTTGACCTACGAGCAGTACTTC
CASSLDGLTYEQYF
>TRBV4-1|TRBJ2-1|NA|NA
TGCGCCAGCAGCCGGGGGCAGCGAACCTACAATGAGCAGTTCTTC
CASSRGQRTYNEQFF
>TRBV5-5|TRBJ2-1|TRBD2|many
TGTGCCAGCAGCTTAGGCGGGAGGGAACGCAATGAGCAGTTCTTC
CASSLGGRERNEQFF
>TRBV6-6|TRBJ1-2|NA|NA
TGTGCCAGCAGTTCGGACAGTCCGTTCTATGGCTACACCTTC
CASSSDSPFYGYTF
>TRBV13|TRBJ1-1|NA|few
TGTGCCAGCAGCTTCCGAATCATGAACACTGAAGCTTTCTTT
CASSFRIMNTEAFF
>TRBV7-6|TRBJ2-7|TRBD2|NA
TGTGCCAGCAGCCCCAGACTAGCGGTAACCTACGAGCAGTACTTC
CASSPRLAVTYEQYF
>TRBV6-6|TRBJ1-5|NA|NA
TGTGCCAGCAGTTACCGCAGGGATGGGTATCAGCCCCAGCATTTT
CASSYRRDGYQPQHF
>TRBV7-9|TRBJ2-7|NA|NA
TGTGCCAGCAGCTTAAGAGAAGGCCAAACATCCTACGAGCAGTACTTC
CASSLREGQTSYEQYF
>TRBV6-1|TRBJ2-1|NA|NA
TGTGCCAGCAGCAAGGAGAGCTCCTACAATGAGCAGTTCTTC
CASSKESSYNEQFF
>TRBV28|TRBJ2-3|TRBD2|NA
TGTGCCAGCAGTTTTGAAACTAGCGGGCGCACAGATACGCAGTATTTT
CASSFETSGRTDTQYF
>TRBV27|TRBJ1-2|NA|NA
TGTGCCAGCAGTTTAGGCACCACGGGAGTCTATGGCTACACCTTC
CASSLGTTGVYGYTF